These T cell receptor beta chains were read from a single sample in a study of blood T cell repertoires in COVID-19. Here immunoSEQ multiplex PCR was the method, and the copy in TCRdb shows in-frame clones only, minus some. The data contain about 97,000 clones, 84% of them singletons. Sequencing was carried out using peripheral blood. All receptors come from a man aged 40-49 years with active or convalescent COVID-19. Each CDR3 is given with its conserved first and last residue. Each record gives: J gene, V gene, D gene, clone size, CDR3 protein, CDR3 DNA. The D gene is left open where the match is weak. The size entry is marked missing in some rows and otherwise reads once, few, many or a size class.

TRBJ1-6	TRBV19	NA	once	CASSMYFWDKNSPLHF	TGTGCCAGTAGTATGTATTTTTGGGACAAAAATTCACCCCTCCACTTT
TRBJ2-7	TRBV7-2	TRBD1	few	CASSLAGQGTYEQYF	TGTGCCAGCAGCTTAGCCGGACAGGGGACCTACGAGCAGTACTTC
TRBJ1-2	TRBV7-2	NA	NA	CASSFSDRGYGYTF	TGTGCCAGCAGCTTTTCGGACAGAGGCTATGGCTACACCTTC
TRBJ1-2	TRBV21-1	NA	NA	CASSKDRGRGYTF	TGTGCCAGCAGCAAAGACAGGGGGCGAGGCTACACCTTC
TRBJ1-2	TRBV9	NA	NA	CASSVATSLASEGYTF	TGTGCCAGCAGCGTAGCTACATCTCTGGCCAGCGAAGGCTACACCTTC
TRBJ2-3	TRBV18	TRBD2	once	CASSPTPSGGSTDTQYF	TGTGCCAGCTCACCGACCCCTAGCGGGGGAAGCACAGATACGCAGTATTTT
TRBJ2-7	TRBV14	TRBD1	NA	CASSQARQGSYEQYF	TGTGCCAGCAGCCAAGCAAGACAGGGCTCCTACGAGCAGTACTTC
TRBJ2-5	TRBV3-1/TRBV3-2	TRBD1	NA	CASSLRTGAETQYF	TGTGCCAGCAGCCTCAGGACAGGCGCAGAGACCCAGTACTTC
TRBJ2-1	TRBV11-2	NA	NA	CASSLMGAAYNEQFF	TGTGCCAGCAGCTTAATGGGCGCCGCCTACAATGAGCAGTTCTTC
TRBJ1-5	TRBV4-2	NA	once	CASSQVLAHSGQPQHF	TGTGCCAGCAGCCAAGTTTTGGCGCATTCGGGGCAGCCCCAGCATTTT
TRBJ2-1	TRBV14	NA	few	CASSQDLGSVGRNNEQFF	TGTGCCAGCAGCCAAGATTTAGGGAGTGTTGGCAGGAACAATGAGCAGTTCTTC